This entry lists 2 T cell receptor beta chains sequenced from one sample in a study of shared clonotypes between healthy human individuals. Clones were sequenced by immunoSEQ multiplex PCR, and TCRdb holds only the in-frame ones, with some missing. The profile covers roughly 1,500,000 clones, with 98% to 99% appearing a single time and about 0.34% taken by the ten largest. Sequencing was carried out using naive CD4+ T cells sorted from blood. The subset was: CD45RA+ positively selected. The receptors here all came from a man aged 25-45 years in good health.

This clone was observed a single time. The rearrangement joins TRBV2 to TRBJ1-5; TRBD1 is a possible D gene (5 bases). The V and J ends lost 4 bases and 5 bases respectively, with 15 bases between them. This CDR3 region has 15 residues. Germline-derived CDR1 and CDR2 are SNHLY and FYNNEI. CDR3 DNA sequence: TGTGCCAGCAGTGCGGCAGGGACGATCGATCAGCCCCAGCATTTT. Protein product: CASSAAGTIDQPQHF.

The V call is TRBV7-8, the J call TRBJ2-7, with D unresolved. V gave up 5 bases and J gave up 6 bases, with 14 bases separating them. Germline loops: CDR1 SGHVS, CDR2 FQNEAQ. The CDR3 is 13 amino acids. The CDR3 region has the DNA TGTGCCAGCAGCCGCTCGATACGGCGCGAGCAGTACTTC. This translates into CASSRSIRREQYF.